This T cell receptor (beta chain) appears in the sequencing data of a study of cytomegalovirus exposure and HLA in healthy donors. The study's findings and limits: The only immune exposure information that was available was CMV serostatus. Several of the most significant clusters appeared linked to common viral pathogens, based on a later analysis. Earlier analysis looked at TCR beta V segments, and most were productive about 90% or about 30% of the time.

The CDR3 loop spans 16 amino acids. Germline loops: CDR1 MDHEN, CDR2 SYDVKM. V was clipped by 5 bases and J by 3 bases, with 19 bases between them. 13 Jbeta primers and 60 Vbeta primers were used for the PCR. Assay: immunoSEQ multiplex PCR; the TCRdb copy retains only in-frame clones and omits some. This sample's table has some 130,000 clones. Worth noting for this clone: Its specificity is unknown.

This chain connects TRBV28 to TRBJ1-2; a weak D match, TRBD1 (5 bases). This sequence was found in a middle-aged woman in good health and CMV-seropositive. The sequencing input was PBMCs. The CDR3 DNA reads as TGTGCCAGCAGTATCGGGACTCTCCGCCTAGACTATGGCTACACCTTC. Amino acids: CASSIGTLRLDYGYTF.